The entry that follows covers one T cell receptor (beta chain) sequence. This sample is drawn from a study of blood T cell repertoires in COVID-19. Background on the study: Sample material is recorded as cDNA or gDNA derived from T cells, B-cell-depleted T cells, or PBMCs.

Per the original methods: Scientists estimated how many nucleated cells there were by amplifying reference gene primers. Using immunoSEQ multiplex PCR, the repertoire was profiled, and TCRdb retains in-frame clones only, with some absent. For V, J and clone size, that table is used; D and trimming come from the DNA. The table lists roughly 56,000 clones, roughly 87% of them singletons. V lost 2 bases and J 6 bases, leaving 8 bases between the germline ends. Germline lookup yields CDR1 SGHKS and CDR2 YYEKEE (reference sequence). The CDR3 consists of 13 residues. Sequencing used peripheral blood. This clonotype was sampled from a man in his forties or fifties with active COVID-19. V gene TRBV5-5 combines with J gene TRBJ1-4; a weak D match, TRBD1 (5 bases). CDR3 amino acids: CASSFSGDEKLFF. The CDR3 DNA reads as TGTGCCAGCAGCTTTTCGGGGGATGAAAAACTGTTTTTT.